This T cell receptor (beta chain) was identified in a study of cytomegalovirus exposure and HLA in healthy donors (dated 2017 in TCRdb). At the level of the whole study: An earlier analysis of 550 to 700 of the donors reported 276 Gb of sequence data and 100 million to 140 million unique TCR beta sequences from about 200 million T cells. An early release covering around 630 HLA-typed donors comprised about 300 gigabases of sequencing data and 65 million to 100 million unique TCR sequences. To predict cytomegalovirus infection status, the study brought together high-throughput TCR immunosequencing, statistical association of individual TCRs with disease status, and machine learning. All discovery cohort repertoires had been generated using a single sequencing platform. The aim of the study was to test whether cataloging public T cell receptors could identify signatures of past pathogen exposure. A later genetic analysis used genome-wide SNP genotypes for about 55% of the 666 donors, treating that subset as a discovery cohort. An earlier analysis of several hundred of the donors applied high-throughput TCR beta sequencing to assess whether each TCR beta V gene segment acted as functional or pseudogenic. Typing coverage differed by locus: A, B, C, DRB1 and DQB1 were typed in about 620-630 donors, DQA1 in approximately 520, DPA1 in some 570, and DPB1 in around 490. Donor age, sex, ethnicity and CMV serostatus were collected together with the repertoire data. In a later analysis, previously published TCR beta repertoires from 600 to 850 donors were re-analyzed and high-resolution HLA genotyping was added so that TCR occurrence patterns could be studied. Of the roughly 400 genotyped donors, more than 75% were placed in the genetic ancestry cluster associated with self-reported Caucasian donors. Across 398 genotyped donors of the cohort, an average of approximately 220,000 unique TCR beta nucleotide sequences per donor were sequenced, and approximately 19% of those sequences were non-productive. In the later analysis, no new phenotypic data were used to find candidate immune exposures; instead, reliance was placed on TCR beta sequences and their occurrence across donors. HLA typing covered class I and class II loci at four-digit resolution. The study profiled the T cell repertoires of about 720 subjects by immunosequencing and related them to cytomegalovirus serostatus. Several DR-DQ haplotypes were treated as single units for association and clustering because of strong linkage in the cohort. Along with the roughly 670-subject first cohort, a separate validation cohort of over a hundred different subjects was used.

Study-wide findings and limitations: In a later analysis, HLA-associated TCR beta chains showed more clonal expansion and lower generation probabilities than non-associated chains that were equally common. A later analysis reported that several top co-occurrence clusters appeared linked to parvovirus B19, influenza, CMV and Epstein-Barr virus. Most TCR sequences were seen in very few donors, while some public TCRs were found in many individuals. Sequencing depth was assumed to be roughly uniform across donors in the presence/absence analyses, though that assumption may not hold. In vitro tests confirmed that a few of the cytomegalovirus-associated TCR beta chains recognize cytomegalovirus antigens. At a false discovery rate of 0.05, a later analysis linked 15,000 to 20,000 TCR beta sequences to specific HLA alleles. The 87-base-pair reads could not distinguish some IMGT-functional V segments, including TRBV6-2 and TRBV6-3, so those segments were excluded. The only immune exposure information available for the cohort was CMV serostatus. In a later analysis, most CMV-associated TCR beta chains were found to appear HLA-restricted, with HLA associations seemingly driven largely by CMV exposure. The study gave a list of some 150 TCR beta chains associated with cytomegalovirus. Correlated functional status among segregating V segments might be attributable to linkage disequilibrium, but an unknown experimental factor could not be ruled out. In both the original and validation cohorts, the classifier was reported to diagnose cytomegalovirus status with high specificity and sensitivity. Because counts were too low, about 15 rarely observed V segments, including chromosome 9 orphons, were left out of the earlier analysis of roughly 600 of the donors. A further reported finding was that TCR beta sequences accurately predicted the HLA-A and HLA-B alleles for most subjects in the first cohort. According to a later analysis, TCR association rates differed among HLA loci, with DRB1 alleles showing the most associated TCRs and HLA-C alleles showing the fewest. In an earlier analysis of some 500 of the donors, most TCR beta V segments appeared in productive rearrangements about 90% or about 30% of the time, broadly matching IMGT annotations. Because HLA typing was missing for some donors at each locus, association tests included only the typed subset. The cohort was sequenced for TCR beta chains only, and without alpha or paired-chain data the features that could be detected were limited. A cluster of highly shared sequence variants was judged likely to represent a technical artifact of the sequencing pipeline. A later genetic analysis reported fewer N-insertions in productive TCRs among donors in an Asian-associated ancestry cluster than the approximately 700-donor mean. When HLA alleles, especially DR and DQ, strongly co-occurred, attributing TCR associations to individual alleles was difficult. V-gene and J-gene trimming of TCR beta chains was associated with a missense DCLRE1C variant in a later genetic analysis, and the association was replicated in an independent cohort. It was suggested by the authors that the approach could potentially be generalized to other disease states and immunological phenotypes.

Library method: the immunoSEQ multiplex PCR assay. For the multiplex PCR, a mixture combining 60 forward primers for TCR Vbeta segments and 13 reverse primers for TCR Jbeta segments was used. Amplification of the CDR3 region of rearranged TCR beta genes was performed with a multiplex PCR assay on genomic DNA. The amplified TCR beta libraries were sequenced on the Illumina HiSeq System as 87-base-pair reads. In the original analysis: Across the 600 to 700 repertoires, a later analysis counted some 81 million unique TCR beta chains, 9 million to 14 million of which were shared by at least two donors. Raw reads were error-corrected and collapsed into unique sequences by a nearest-neighbor algorithm in which closely related sequences were merged to remove PCR and sequencing errors. Alignment of CDR3 sequences to IMGT reference sequences was used to assign V, D and J gene segments. Each retained sequence needed at least a six-nucleotide match to both a V gene segment and a J gene segment. A rearrangement was called productive if the CDR3 had no stop codons and remained in frame with V and J, and every other rearrangement was called non-productive. CDR3 was defined by IMGT convention, running from the second conserved V-encoded cysteine to the conserved J-encoded phenylalanine. The earlier analysis of about 590 of the donors excluded sequences that lacked an unambiguous match to a single V gene segment. In an earlier analysis of approximately 550 of the donors, V segments were called functional above 56.7% productive rearrangements and were called segregating when the between-donor standard deviation exceeded 5%. A statistical classification framework was built to diagnose cytomegalovirus status from the catalog of TCR beta chain sequences. In a later analysis, TCR nucleotide sequences were compared against IMGT/GENE-DB human TR gene sequences so that V and J genes could be assigned. Using the TCRdist pipeline, a later analysis assigned CDR3 sequences along with most-parsimonious VDJ recombination scenarios. A later analysis defined each TCR beta chain by its CDR3 amino acid sequence plus V-gene family, and excluded reads lacking a unique V-gene family. In a later analysis, fewer than 600 highly shared, low-generation-probability nucleotide sequences were removed to address suspected cross-contamination and a sequencing artifact. In a later analysis, a clonal expansion index for each public chain was calculated from normalized within-repertoire ranks of inferred template counts. In a later analysis, generation probabilities were computed using a VDJ recombination model fitted to out-of-frame rearrangements, and the results were checked against IGoR. Hypergeometric tests were used in a later analysis to score TCR-TCR, TCR-HLA and TCR-CMV co-occurrence, with a repertoire-size bias correction applied to the TCR pairs. False discovery rates were estimated in a later analysis by permuting HLA or CMV assignments 20 times. In a later analysis, co-occurring TCRs were grouped with DBSCAN, and TCRdist sequence similarity was added when clustering was performed within HLA-allele-positive subsets. Repertoires with fewer than 30,000 or more than 120,000 public chains were left out of co-occurrence clustering, as were five repertoires with anomalous nucleotide sharing. TCRdb carries this immuneACCESS record with in-frame sequences only. Its versions omit some clonotypes, under half of them owing to an unresolved V gene in the studies checked, with the rest unexplained. The D gene and trimming were derived from the DNA, and the V and J assignments and clone size from that table. The sample includes 140,000 to 150,000 clones, with roughly 62% observed a single time. Roughly 4% of the sample rests with the top ten.

The cohort consisted of 650 to 850 healthy bone marrow donors. All cohort members were sampled while nominally healthy, although unrecorded immune exposures were likely present. The donor tested CMV seronegative and was one of the 352 seronegative cohort members. Each donor provided a peripheral blood sample, and peripheral blood mononuclear cells were used for TCR beta sequencing. Genomic DNA extraction from the blood cell samples was performed with the Qiagen DNeasy Blood Extraction Kit. Concerning this clone itself: The clone's antigen remains unknown. No qualities accompany the bases; no much larger clone lies one base away.

The CDR3 contains 16 residues, cysteine and phenylalanine counted. Only the CDR3 DNA is retained, 48 bases long and in frame from the first base. Here V drops 6 bases and J drops 5 bases, and the junction holds 13 bases not matched to any gene. CDR1 KGHSH and CDR2 LQKENI are derived from the germline V gene. The clonotype originates from a man between 60 and 70 years old in good health and CMV-seronegative. In this chain, TRBV18 is recombined with TRBJ2-3; TRBD2 fits 8 bases in the junction. Sample: PBMCs. CDR3 region: CASSRGRPRSGDTQYF. Here is the DNA: TGTGCCAGCTCCCGCGGGAGGCCTCGCTCCGGAGATACGCAGTATTTT.